The clone carrying this T cell receptor beta chain was picked up many times. Its antigen is undetermined. J was trimmed by 6 bases and V by 1 base; bases with no gene match: 2. CDR1 SGHTA and CDR2 FQGNSA come from the germline V gene. The CDR3 contains 14 residues. This sample is drawn from a study of T cells in Graves' hyperthyroidism and ophthalmopathy. At the level of the study: Once the initial diagnosis was made, peripheral blood was obtained before any treatment.

This sample holds PBMCs from around 9.9 ml fresh peripheral blood. General observations from the study: A model using 13 V-J features told ophthalmopathy apart from stable hyperthyroidism. Most thyroid-expanded clonotypes above 0.001 were also found in blood.

Researchers amplified the TCR beta CDR3 regions from RNA transcripts. RT-PCR in the first round (using the HTBI primer set) targeted the TCR CDR3. TCRdb reprocessed the multiplex PCR reads via MiXCR and lists one record per CDR3 protein. The repertoire holds 650,000 to 750,000 distinct CDR3 sequences, with around 13% as singletons. Sequencing input: blood. V usage is TRBV7-2 and J usage is TRBJ2-1; 8 bases match TRBD2. The sequence was obtained from a woman aged 18-35 years with Graves' hyperthyroidism. CDR3 loop: CASSLDSGTNEQFF. The CDR3 coding sequence is TGTGCCAGCAGCTTAGATAGCGGGACCAATGAGCAGTTCTTC.